One and the same sample provided the 5 T cell receptor beta chains below, sequenced in a study of blood T cell repertoires in COVID-19. The repertoire was sequenced with immunoSEQ multiplex PCR; TCRdb's copy has only in-frame clones and lacks some. Of around 280,000 clones in the sample, about 87% were seen once. The sequencing sample was made of peripheral blood. These TCRs come from a man aged 70 or older with acute or convalescent COVID-19.

The J gene is TRBJ2-1, the V gene TRBV9; 10 bases align to TRBD2. The length of the CDR3 is 14 residues. After removal of 0 bases from V and 14 bases from J, the junction contained 8 bases not matched to a gene. Germline loops: CDR1 SGDLS, CDR2 YYNGEE. The CDR3 is CASSVAQRGGREFF. The CDR3 DNA follows: TGTGCCAGCAGCGTAGCCCAGCGGGGGGGCAGGGAGTTCTTC. The variable domain in full, completed from reference TRBV9 and TRBJ2-1, reads DSGVTQTPKHLITATGQRVTLRCSPRSGDLSVYWYQQSLDQGLQFLIQYYNGEERAKGNILERFSAQQFPDLHSELNLSSLELGDSALYFCASSVAQRGGREFFGPGTRLTVL.

This chain connects TRBV4-2 to TRBJ2-4; D uncertain. The CDR3 loop spans 18 amino acids. Deletions cut 3 bases from V and 0 bases from J, with 18 bases between. In germline, CDR1 is LGHNA, CDR2 YNFKEQ. The CDR3 DNA follows: TGTGCCAGCAGCCAGGTAGCTCTGGCGTCTCTAGCCAAAAACATTCAGTACTTC. Translated: CASSQVALASLAKNIQYF.

This rearrangement joins TRBV11-2 to TRBJ2-2; 8 nucleotides line up with TRBD1. This CDR3 has 14 residues. V was pared by 5 bases and J by 4 bases, with 3 bases of the junction left unmatched. The germline gives CDR1 SGHAT, CDR2 FQNNGV. Here the CDR3 reads CASSAGQATGELFF. The CDR3 DNA is TGTGCCAGCAGCGCGGGACAGGCCACCGGGGAGCTGTTTTTT.

The chain is built from TRBV7-9 and TRBJ2-1, with D hard to call. The CDR3 runs to 13 residues. Germline lookup yields CDR1 SEHNR and CDR2 FQNEAQ (reference sequence). V was shortened by 3 bases and J by 10 bases, with 13 bases between the two germline ends. In DNA form, the CDR3 reads TGTGCCAGCAGCTTCCTTCCCGGTGAGGAGCAGTTCTTC. This sequence encodes CASSFLPGEEQFF.

This clone was seen only once. The chain uses TRBV18 and TRBJ1-5; D perhaps matches TRBD1 (6 bases). This CDR3 region has 14 residues. From germline, CDR1 is KGHSH and CDR2 LQKENI. Trimming cost V 6 bases and J 5 bases, with 14 bases left between them. In DNA form, the CDR3 reads TGTGCCAGCTCGGTACAGGGCCCACATCAGCCCCAGCATTTT. It encodes CASSVQGPHQPQHF.